This note documents a single T cell receptor beta chain sequence. Its cognate antigen is unknown. This specimen comes from a study of identical twins. TCRdb analysed the 5' RACE reads with MiXCR anew, one entry per CDR3 protein. Here the sample spans under 300,000 distinct CDR3 sequences, over 5.5% being singletons. Study findings and constraints: Insertion counts were lower in abundant cord blood beta clonotypes, a trend that memory repertoires did not show. Within twin pairs, the out-of-frame alpha sequences they shared showed excess low generation probability.

CDR3 length: 17 residues. Unmatched junction bases numbered 8, after V lost 2 bases and J lost 1 base. Looked up from germline, CDR1 is MNHEY and CDR2 is SMNVEV (reference sequence). The same data also contributed to another study, on T cells expressing NK-cell markers. This second study notes: Restricting sorting to alpha-beta TCR T cells was achieved in several experiments by an anti-gamma-delta TCR antibody.

This clonotype originated in a woman between 18 and 29 years old in good health. Sequenced material: CD8+ T cells sorted from blood. V usage is TRBV27 and J usage is TRBJ1-1; 9 positions agree with TRBD1. The CDR3 here is CASSLIGPTGGNTEAFF. In nucleotides, the CDR3 is TGTGCCAGCAGTTTAATTGGCCCGACAGGGGGGAACACTGAAGCTTTCTTT.